The rows below give T cell receptor beta chains drawn from one sample of a study of CD8+CD57+ T cells in acquired aplastic anemia. TCRdb used MiXCR to reprocess the reads, holding one entry per CDR3 protein. Here the sample spans 200,000 to 250,000 distinct CDR3 sequences, about 62% being singletons. The sample was sorted CD4+, CD8+, or CD8+CD57+ T cells (not recorded which) from PBMCs. The receptors originated from a human donor with aplastic anemia. The CDR3 runs from the conserved cysteine through the conserved F or W. The D gene is left open where the match is weak. Size tells how often a clone was seen (once, few, many) or the class of an expanded clone, and some rows leave it out.

TRBJ1-5 | - | - | TRBV24-1 | CATSETGGTNQPQHF | TGTGCCACCTCTGAGACGGGGGGTACCAATCAGCCCCAGCATTTT
TRBJ2-1 | TRBD2 | - | TRBV7-3 | CASSPDGLAGLIF | TGTGCCAGCAGCCCCGACGGACTAGCGGGATTGATCTTC
TRBJ1-2 | - | few | TRBV20-1 | CSALPGYGYTF | TGCAGTGCGCTCCCCGGGTATGGCTACACCTTC
TRBJ1-6 | TRBD1 | few | TRBV7-7 | CASSRDPGQGNSPLHF | TGTGCTAGCAGCCGGGACCCGGGACAGGGAAATTCACCCCTCCACTTT
TRBJ2-5 | - | few | TRBV7-9 | CASSSATRTETQYF | TGTGCCAGCAGCTCAGCGACACGGACAGAGACCCAGTACTTC
TRBJ2-5 | TRBD1 | - | TRBV12-5 | CASVAGGQETQYF | TGTGCTAGTGTAGCAGGGGGCCAAGAGACCCAGTACTTC
TRBJ1-2 | - | - | TRBV12-3/TRBV12-4 | CASRGVGAPEHTF | TGTGCCAGCAGGGGGGTTGGGGCCCCGGAGCACACCTTC
TRBJ2-2 | - | - | TRBV12-3/TRBV12-4 | CASSPALAGELFF | TGTGCCAGCAGTCCCGCGTTGGCCGGGGAGCTGTTTTTT
TRBJ2-4 | TRBD1 | - | TRBV10-2 | CASSETGENIQYF | TGCGCCAGCAGTGAGACAGGGGAAAACATTCAGTACTTC
TRBJ2-5 | - | - | TRBV10-3 | CAISEGGGGETQYF | TGTGCCATCAGTGAGGGGGGCGGGGGAGAGACCCAGTACTTC
TRBJ2-3 | TRBD2 | - | TRBV29-1 | CSVVGGADTQYF | TGCAGCGTTGTCGGGGGGGCAGATACGCAGTATTTT
TRBJ2-6 | - | many | TRBV9 | CASSERGLSLGLSGANVLTF | TGTGCCAGCAGCGAACGTGGATTAAGCCTTGGACTCTCTGGGGCCAACGTCCTGACTTTC
TRBJ2-7 | - | few | TRBV7-7 | CASSQGKIYEQYF | TGTGCTAGTTCACAGGGTAAAATCTACGAGCAGTACTTC
TRBJ1-6 | - | - | TRBV14 | CASSQGQAISPLHF | TGTGCCAGCAGCCAAGGACAGGCCATATCACCCCTCCACTTT
TRBJ2-6 | - | - | TRBV12-3/TRBV12-4 | CASSLTSVAYVLTF | TGTGCCAGCAGTTTAACGTCAGTGGCCTACGTCCTGACTTTC
TRBJ2-1 | TRBD2 | - | TRBV7-7 | CASSRRLAGHNEQFF | TGTGCTAGCAGCAGACGACTAGCGGGGCACAATGAGCAGTTCTTC
TRBJ2-7 | - | - | TRBV7-9 | CASTQDSSYEQYF | TGTGCCAGCACCCAGGACAGCTCCTACGAGCAGTACTTC
TRBJ1-1 | TRBD1 | - | TRBV7-8 | CASSQRQGDTEAFF | TGTGCCAGCAGCCAACGACAGGGGGATACTGAAGCTTTCTTT
TRBJ2-2 | - | - | TRBV2 | CASKSDGGGELFF | TGTGCCAGCAAATCGGACGGAGGGGGGGAGCTGTTTTTT
TRBJ2-5 | - | - | TRBV7-9 | CASSLQGMETQYF | TGTGCCAGCAGCTTACAGGGAATGGAGACCCAGTACTTC
TRBJ2-1 | TRBD1 | - | TRBV5-1 | CASSEGQGAYNEQFF | TGCGCCAGCAGCGAGGGACAGGGGGCCTACAATGAGCAGTTCTTC
TRBJ2-7 | - | few | TRBV20-1 | CSATHPTRRSYEQYF | TGCAGTGCTACCCATCCGACGCGGAGGAGCTACGAGCAGTACTTC
TRBJ1-2 | TRBD1 | - | TRBV19 | CASSNIGQGYIEEHGYTF | TGTGCCAGTAGTAATATCGGACAGGGTTACATTGAGGAGCATGGCTACACCTTC
TRBJ2-1 | - | - | TRBV12-3/TRBV12-4 | CASSLRSSYNEQFF | TGTGCCAGCAGTTTAAGGTCCTCCTACAATGAGCAGTTCTTC
TRBJ2-3 | TRBD2 | many | TRBV5-1 | CASSLAGTSGLAISTDTQYF | TGCGCCAGCAGCTTGGCCGGGACATCAGGACTAGCAATAAGCACAGATACGCAGTATTTT
TRBJ2-5 | TRBD1 | - | TRBV13 | CASSPRQGGQETQYF | TGTGCCAGCAGCCCGAGACAGGGTGGGCAAGAGACCCAGTACTTC
TRBJ1-2 | - | - | TRBV7-2 | CASSSINRVNYGYTF | TGTGCCAGCAGCTCGATAAACAGGGTTAACTATGGCTACACCTTC
TRBJ1-1 | TRBD1 | - | TRBV19 | CASGRQGMNTEAFF | TGTGCCAGCGGGAGACAGGGAATGAACACTGAAGCTTTCTTT
TRBJ1-1 | - | - | TRBV12-3/TRBV12-4 | CASSPLGRTNTEAFF | TGTGCCAGCAGTCCCCTGGGCCGGACTAACACTGAAGCTTTCTTT
TRBJ2-3 | - | once | TRBV19 | CASSGAITDTQYF | TGTGCCAGTAGTGGAGCCATTACAGATACGCAGTATTTT
TRBJ1-2 | - | - | TRBV20-1 | CSARKRQAYGYTF | TGCAGTGCTAGAAAACGTCAGGCGTATGGCTACACCTTC
TRBJ1-5 | - | many | TRBV4-1 | CASSQPNQPQHF | TGTGCCAGCAGCCAACCAAATCAGCCCCAGCATTTT
TRBJ2-5 | TRBD2 | - | TRBV20-1 | CSARVASGVGETQYF | TGCAGTGCTAGAGTTGCTAGCGGGGTCGGGGAGACCCAGTACTTC
TRBJ2-7 | TRBD2 | - | TRBV5-1 | CASSITSDYEQYF | TGCGCCAGCAGCATAACTAGCGACTACGAGCAGTACTTC
TRBJ1-2 | TRBD1 | - | TRBV20-1 | CSATATGGLNYGYTF | TGCAGTGCTACAGCGACAGGGGGCTTAAACTATGGCTACACCTTC
TRBJ2-7 | - | - | TRBV15 | CATSRDQGPYEQHF | TGTGCCACCAGCAGAGATCAGGGACCCTACGAGCAGCACTTC
TRBJ1-1 | - | - | TRBV29-1 | CSVSPGAVEGAFF | TGCAGCGTTTCCCCCGGGGCCGTCGAGGGTGCTTTCTTT
TRBJ2-1 | - | once | TRBV20-1 | CSARGAGLSYNEQFF | TGCAGTGCTAGGGGGGCGGGGTTATCCTACAATGAGCAGTTCTTC
TRBJ1-2 | TRBD1 | - | TRBV28 | CASRSTGTVYGYTF | TGTGCCAGCAGGTCTACTGGGACAGTCTATGGCTACACCTTC
TRBJ2-5 | - | - | TRBV2 | CASSQRTTYQETQYF | TGTGCCAGCAGCCAGAGGACCACGTACCAAGAGACCCAGTACTTC
TRBJ2-1 | TRBD2 | - | TRBV7-3 | CASSLKGLAGGGVNYNEQFF | TGTGCCAGCAGCTTAAAAGGACTAGCGGGAGGAGGGGTGAACTACAATGAGCAGTTCTTC
TRBJ2-5 | - | - | TRBV7-9 | CASRFVHSPYRETQYF | TGTGCCAGCAGGTTTGTACATAGTCCATATAGAGAGACCCAGTACTTC
TRBJ2-1 | - | - | TRBV6-2/TRBV6-3 | CASSTREAYNEQFF | TGTGCCAGCAGTACGAGAGAGGCCTACAATGAGCAGTTCTTC
TRBJ1-1 | - | many | TRBV6-1 | CASYRGGNTEAFF | TGTGCCAGCTACCGTGGGGGGAACACTGAAGCTTTCTTT
TRBJ2-1 | - | - | TRBV7-2 | CASSLLSQGKFF | TGTGCCAGCAGCTTACTCTCACAGGGAAAGTTCTTC
TRBJ1-3 | - | - | TRBV20-1 | CSAGPSGNTIYF | TGCAGTGCGGGGCCCTCTGGAAACACCATATATTTT
TRBJ2-5 | - | few | TRBV12-3/TRBV12-4 | CASHQEEDETQYF | TGTGCCAGCCATCAGGAGGAGGATGAGACCCAGTACTTC
TRBJ1-1 | TRBD1 | - | TRBV19 | CASTDRGRKGGTEAFF | TGTGCCAGTACCGACAGGGGCCGCAAGGGGGGCACTGAAGCTTTCTTT
TRBJ2-7 | TRBD1 | - | TRBV29-1 | CSVEGQGYEQYF | TGCAGCGTTGAAGGACAGGGCTACGAGCAGTACTTC